This paragraph covers one TCR beta chain sequence. What it binds is not known. This specimen comes from a study of cytomegalovirus exposure and HLA in healthy donors. Primers: 60 Vbeta forward and 13 Jbeta reverse. The assay was immunoSEQ multiplex PCR, and TCRdb's table has in-frame clones only and misses some. The data contain about 89,000 clones, 60% to 80% of them singletons. This CDR3 comprises 15 residues. V was clipped by 10 bases and J by 7 bases; unmatched bases: 15. Germline V gives CDR1 SNHLY, CDR2 FYNNEI. Study results and limitations: Evidence from a later analysis indicated that most CMV-associated TCR beta chains looked HLA-restricted.

The chain combines TRBV2 with TRBJ2-1, with 8 bases aligning to TRBD2. This TCR came from a woman in her twenties or thirties in good health and CMV-seronegative. Sequencing used PBMCs. The CDR3 DNA follows: TGTGCCACCGGTGGGCGGACTAGCCAACTTAATGAGCAGTTCTTC. Protein product: CATGGRTSQLNEQFF.